This is a list of T cell receptor beta chains from one sample in a study of cytomegalovirus exposure and HLA in healthy donors. Only in-frame clones appear in the TCRdb table, and some are missing; sequencing was by immunoSEQ multiplex PCR. In the table there are over 75,000 clones, over 65% of which are singletons. The sequenced sample was PBMCs. These receptors were taken from a woman aged 55-70 years in good health and CMV-seronegative. CDR3s include the opening cysteine and the closing phenylalanine or tryptophan. D genes are given only for firm matches. Rows give clone size only sometimes, using once, few, many, or a class for an expanded clone.

d_call	v_call	clone_size	j_call	cdr3_nt	cdr3_aa
TRBD1	TRBV30	.	TRBJ1-2	TGTGCCTGGAGCCCGGACAGGGACTATGGCTACACCTTC	CAWSPDRDYGYTF
TRBD1	TRBV5-1	.	TRBJ1-1	TGCGCCAGCAGCTTGGGACAGGGAAGTATCAGGGAAGCTTTCTTT	CASSLGQGSIREAFF
.	TRBV9	.	TRBJ1-1	TGTGCCAGCAGCCCAGGAGGCGGCAACACTGAAGCTTTCTTT	CASSPGGGNTEAFF
.	TRBV28	.	TRBJ1-2	TGTGCCAGCAGACAGAGCCCTAACTATGGCTACACCTTC	CASRQSPNYGYTF
TRBD1	TRBV6-5	.	TRBJ2-1	TGTGCCAGCCGCTTCGGGACAGCGGATGGTGAGCAGTTCTTC	CASRFGTADGEQFF
.	TRBV20-1	.	TRBJ2-7	TGCAGTGCTCAGGGCGCCTACGAGCAGTACTTC	CSAQGAYEQYF
TRBD2	TRBV30	few	TRBJ2-7	TGTGCCTGGAGTCCACTAGCGGGAGCAACCTACGAGCAGTACTTC	CAWSPLAGATYEQYF
TRBD1	TRBV9	.	TRBJ1-2	TGTGCCAGCAGCGTAGGATTCCGGACAGGAGTTAACTATGGCTACACCTTC	CASSVGFRTGVNYGYTF
TRBD1	TRBV29-1	.	TRBJ2-7	TGCAGCGTCGCTGGTGACAGGGGAATGGACTTC	CSVAGDRGMDF
TRBD1	TRBV6-1	.	TRBJ2-1	TGTGCCTCCGACAGGGGTGAAAACAATGAGCAGTTCTTC	CASDRGENNEQFF
.	TRBV7-9	few	TRBJ1-5	TGTGCCAGCAGCTCCGAGGGGGATAGCAATCAGCCCCAGCATTTT	CASSSEGDSNQPQHF
.	TRBV29-1	.	TRBJ2-3	TGCAGCGTTGGTAGTCTCGGGTCGGACATCGAACCCACAGATACGCAGTATTTT	CSVGSLGSDIEPTDTQYF
.	TRBV30	.	TRBJ1-1	TGTGCCTGGTTCGACAGGCTGAACACTGAAGCTTTCTTT	CAWFDRLNTEAFF
TRBD2	TRBV28	.	TRBJ2-3	TGTGCCAGCAGTCCTAGCGGGAGGCGCGCAGATACGCAGTATTTT	CASSPSGRRADTQYF
TRBD1	TRBV4-3	.	TRBJ1-5	TGCGCCAGCAGCCCCGACAGGGGCCGCGTCGTCGGCAATCAGCCCCAGCATTTT	CASSPDRGRVVGNQPQHF
.	TRBV6-5	.	TRBJ2-2	TGTGCCAGCAGGTATCGACAAACCGGGGAGCTGTTTTTT	CASRYRQTGELFF
TRBD1	TRBV5-4	.	TRBJ2-7	TGTGCCAGCAGCTTCACGGGACAGGGAGCCGAGCAGTACTTC	CASSFTGQGAEQYF
.	TRBV5-6	.	TRBJ2-3	TGTGCCAGCTGGGGGACTTCCTCTAGAGATACGCAGTATTTT	CASWGTSSRDTQYF
.	TRBV4-3	few	TRBJ2-3	TGCGCCAGCAGCCCTAGTGGTTCTGTGCCAGATACGCAGTATTTT	CASSPSGSVPDTQYF
.	TRBV5-6	once	TRBJ1-2	TGTGCCAGCAGCCGAGGACAGTTTCCTGGCTACACCTTC	CASSRGQFPGYTF
.	TRBV2	.	TRBJ2-3	TGTGCCAGCAGTGAATCCTCAGATACGCAGTATTTT	CASSESSDTQYF
.	TRBV6-5	few	TRBJ1-2	TGTGCCAGCAGTTACTCGTCGACCCCCCGAGGCCATGGCTACACCTTC	CASSYSSTPRGHGYTF
TRBD2	TRBV7-2	.	TRBJ2-3	TGTGCCAGCAGCATTCGACTAGCGGGTAACACAGATACGCAGTATTTT	CASSIRLAGNTDTQYF
.	TRBV7-9	once	TRBJ1-4	TGTGCCAGCAGCTCGGCCAGGGTGACTAATGAAAAACTGTTTTTT	CASSSARVTNEKLFF
TRBD2	TRBV6-1	.	TRBJ2-7	TGTGCCAGCAGTGGGATACTAGCGGGGGCAACCTACGAGCAGTACTTC	CASSGILAGATYEQYF
TRBD1	TRBV28	.	TRBJ2-6	TGTGCCAGCATTCCCCACAGGGGTCCGGGGGCCAACGTCCTGACTTTC	CASIPHRGPGANVLTF
.	TRBV19	.	TRBJ1-1	TGTGCCAGTAGGAGGGGGTCGACAAGCTCTGAAGCTTTCTTT	CASRRGSTSSEAFF
TRBD2	TRBV30	.	TRBJ2-5	TGTGCCTGGAGGGGACTACTGTTTCCCTCTAAGTACCAAGAGACCCAGTACTTC	CAWRGLLFPSKYQETQYF
TRBD2	TRBV2	.	TRBJ2-3	TGTGCCAGCAGCGGGGAGGGGTTGGGAGATACGCAGTATTTT	CASSGEGLGDTQYF
.	TRBV6-5	.	TRBJ1-4	TGTGCCAGCAGTTCCAACTTAGAGGAAAAACTGTTTTTT	CASSSNLEEKLFF
TRBD1	TRBV18	.	TRBJ1-4	TGTGCCAGCTCACAGGGGGCGTTATCTAATGAAAAACTGTTTTTT	CASSQGALSNEKLFF
TRBD1	TRBV28	.	TRBJ1-1	TGTGCCAGCAGCCCAGGGTGGGGACAGCGGAACACTGAAGCTTTCTTT	CASSPGWGQRNTEAFF
.	TRBV7-9	few	TRBJ2-5	TGTGCCAGCAGCCCTGGCGGGGCCTTCCAAGAGACCCAGTACTTC	CASSPGGAFQETQYF
TRBD1	TRBV5-8	.	TRBJ1-2	TGTGCCAGCAGCCGCCCCAGGGGGGAAATCTATGGCTACACCTTC	CASSRPRGEIYGYTF
TRBD1	TRBV5-8	.	TRBJ2-7	TGTGCCAGCAGCCATGGACAGGAGTACATCTACGAGCAGTACTTC	CASSHGQEYIYEQYF
.	TRBV7-9	.	TRBJ2-1	TGTGCCAGCAGCCCACCTCTGGGCGTTCAGTTCTTC	CASSPPLGVQFF
.	TRBV7-2	.	TRBJ2-7	TGTGCCAGCAGCGAATCAGGGGTTTTCCGGGACGAGCAGTACTTC	CASSESGVFRDEQYF
TRBD1	TRBV4-1	.	TRBJ1-1	TGCGCCAGCAGCCAGACACAGGGGAGGAACACTGAAGCTTTCTTT	CASSQTQGRNTEAFF
.	TRBV4-1	.	TRBJ1-1	TGCGCCAGCAGCCACCCCCAGGGTACTGAAGCTTTCTTT	CASSHPQGTEAFF
.	TRBV7-2	.	TRBJ1-1	TGTGCCAGCAATCAGGGGAGGAACACTGAAGCTTTCTTT	CASNQGRNTEAFF
.	TRBV2	.	TRBJ1-5	TGTGCCAGCAGTGGACACCTCAATCAGCCCCAGCATTTT	CASSGHLNQPQHF
TRBD1	TRBV30	.	TRBJ1-4	TGTGCCTGGAGCCCTGGACAGGGTAGTAATGAAAAACTGTTTTTT	CAWSPGQGSNEKLFF
.	TRBV5-1	.	TRBJ2-2	TGCGCCAGCAGCTCAACCCAAACCGGGACAACCGGGGAGCTGTTTTTT	CASSSTQTGTTGELFF
TRBD2	TRBV4-1	.	TRBJ2-7	TGCGCCAGCAGCCAAGAACTAGCGGGTCTCTCCTACGAGCAGTACTTC	CASSQELAGLSYEQYF
TRBD1	TRBV18	.	TRBJ2-5	TGTGCCAGCTCACCCCGGACAGGGGGCGCAGAGACCCAGTACTTC	CASSPRTGGAETQYF
TRBD2	TRBV5-6	.	TRBJ2-1	TGTGCCAGCAGCAAGACTAGCGGGGGGGCCCCTGAGCAGTTCTTC	CASSKTSGGAPEQFF
.	TRBV7-2	.	TRBJ2-2	TGTGCCAGCAGCTTCGATTCGATGGCCACCGGGGAGCTGTTTTTT	CASSFDSMATGELFF
TRBD2	TRBV5-1	.	TRBJ2-3	TGCGCCAGCAGCTTGAGCGGGGGGGCCGAAGATACGCAGTATTTT	CASSLSGGAEDTQYF
.	TRBV11-3	.	TRBJ2-2	TGTGCCAGCAGTAAAGCCCAGGGCCCGGTCACCGGGGAGCTGTTTTTT	CASSKAQGPVTGELFF
TRBD2	TRBV15	.	TRBJ2-3	TGTGCCACCACTGGCGGGAGTGGGGCAGATACGCAGTATTTT	CATTGGSGADTQYF
TRBD2	TRBV5-1	.	TRBJ2-2	TGCGCCAGCAGCTTGGGGCGGGGGAGAAACACCGGGGAGCTGTTTTTT	CASSLGRGRNTGELFF
.	TRBV10-3	.	TRBJ2-1	TGTGCCATCAGTGAACAGTACAATGAGCAGTTCTTC	CAISEQYNEQFF
.	TRBV30	.	TRBJ1-1	TGTGCCTGGAGTAAGACCCCTGGAGGAGCTTTCTTT	CAWSKTPGGAFF
.	TRBV5-4	.	TRBJ2-5	TGTGCCAGCATGGAGGACTTATCTCCATTTCAAGAGACCCAGTACTTC	CASMEDLSPFQETQYF